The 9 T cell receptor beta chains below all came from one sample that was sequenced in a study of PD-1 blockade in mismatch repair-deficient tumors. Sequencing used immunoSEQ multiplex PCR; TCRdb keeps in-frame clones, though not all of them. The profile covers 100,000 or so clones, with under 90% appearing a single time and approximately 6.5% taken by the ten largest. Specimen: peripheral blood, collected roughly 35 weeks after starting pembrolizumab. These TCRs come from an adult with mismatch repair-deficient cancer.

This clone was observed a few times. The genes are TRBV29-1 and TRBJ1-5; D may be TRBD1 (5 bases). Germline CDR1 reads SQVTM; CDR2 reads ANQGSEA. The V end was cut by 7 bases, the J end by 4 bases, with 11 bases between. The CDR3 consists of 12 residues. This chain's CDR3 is CSATQGNQPQHF. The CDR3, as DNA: TGCAGCGCAACGCAGGGTAATCAGCCCCAGCATTTT.

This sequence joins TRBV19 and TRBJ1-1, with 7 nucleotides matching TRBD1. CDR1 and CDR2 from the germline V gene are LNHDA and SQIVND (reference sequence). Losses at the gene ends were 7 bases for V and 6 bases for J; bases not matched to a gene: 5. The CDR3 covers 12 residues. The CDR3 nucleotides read TGTGCCAGTAATGACAGGGAGGCTGAAGCTTTCTTT. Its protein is CASNDREAEAFF.

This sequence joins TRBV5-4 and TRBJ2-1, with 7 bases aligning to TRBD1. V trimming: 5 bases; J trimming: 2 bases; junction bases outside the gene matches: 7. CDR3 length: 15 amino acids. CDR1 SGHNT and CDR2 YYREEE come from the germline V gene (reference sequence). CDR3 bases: TGTGCCAGCAGAACCGGGACAGCCGCCTACAATGAGCAGTTCTTC. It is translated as CASRTGTAAYNEQFF.

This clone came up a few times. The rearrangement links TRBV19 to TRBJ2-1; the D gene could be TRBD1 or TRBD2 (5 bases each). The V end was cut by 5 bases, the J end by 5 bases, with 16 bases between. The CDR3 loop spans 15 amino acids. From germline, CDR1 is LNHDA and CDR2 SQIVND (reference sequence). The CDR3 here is CASSPPGRIDNEQFF. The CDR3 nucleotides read TGTGCCAGTAGTCCACCGGGGCGCATTGACAATGAGCAGTTCTTC.

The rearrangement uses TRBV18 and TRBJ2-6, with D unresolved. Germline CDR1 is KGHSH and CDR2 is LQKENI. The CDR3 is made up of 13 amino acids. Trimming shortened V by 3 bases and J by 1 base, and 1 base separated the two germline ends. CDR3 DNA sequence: TGTGCCAGCTCACCTTCTGGGGCCAACGTCCTGACTTTC. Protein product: CASSPSGANVLTF.

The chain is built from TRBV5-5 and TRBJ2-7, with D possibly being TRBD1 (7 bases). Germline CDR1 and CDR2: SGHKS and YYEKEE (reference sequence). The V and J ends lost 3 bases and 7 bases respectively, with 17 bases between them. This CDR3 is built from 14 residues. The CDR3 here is CASSYFGGGGEQYF. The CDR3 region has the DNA TGTGCCAGCAGCTACTTTGGAGGGGGCGGGGAGCAGTACTTC.

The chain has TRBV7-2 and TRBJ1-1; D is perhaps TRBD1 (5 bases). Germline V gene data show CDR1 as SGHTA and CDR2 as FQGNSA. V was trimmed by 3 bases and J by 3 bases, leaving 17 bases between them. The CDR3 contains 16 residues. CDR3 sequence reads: CASSFTRGIRDTEAFF. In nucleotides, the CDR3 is TGTGCCAGCAGCTTTACCCGAGGCATCAGGGACACTGAAGCTTTCTTT. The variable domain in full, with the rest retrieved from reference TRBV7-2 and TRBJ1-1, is GAGVSQSPSNKVTEKGKDVELRCDPISGHTALYWYRQSLGQGLEFLIYFQGNSAPDKSGLPSDRFSAERTGGSVSTLTIQRTQQEDSAVYLCASSFTRGIRDTEAFFGQGTRLTVV.

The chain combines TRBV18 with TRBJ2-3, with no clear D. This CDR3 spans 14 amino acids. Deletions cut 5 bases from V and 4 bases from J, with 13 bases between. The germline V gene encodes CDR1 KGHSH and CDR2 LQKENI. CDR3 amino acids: CASSAESAADTQYF. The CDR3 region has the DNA TGTGCCAGCTCAGCAGAATCGGCAGCAGATACGCAGTATTTT.

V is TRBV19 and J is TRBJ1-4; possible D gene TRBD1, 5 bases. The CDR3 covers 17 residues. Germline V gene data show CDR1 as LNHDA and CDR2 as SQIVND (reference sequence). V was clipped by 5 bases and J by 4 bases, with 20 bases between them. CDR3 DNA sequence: TGTGCCAGTAGTTCCCGGACACCCGGCGCCTATAATGAAAAACTGTTTTTT. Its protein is CASSSRTPGAYNEKLFF.